The next 5 T cell receptor beta chains were all read from a single sample in a study of blood T cell repertoires in COVID-19. Data came from immunoSEQ multiplex PCR; TCRdb stores just in-frame clones and leaves some out. Here the sample spans 200,000 to 300,000 clones, approximately 78% being singletons. Sequencing input: peripheral blood. The source is a woman between 18 and 29 years old with acute or convalescent COVID-19.

This clone was recorded a few times. The rearrangement links TRBV6-5 to TRBJ2-7, with D possibly being TRBD1 (6 bases). V gave up 5 bases and J gave up 0 bases, with 14 bases separating them. Germline V lookup: CDR1 MNHEY, CDR2 SVGAGI. The CDR3 sequence is 15 residues long. Written as DNA, the CDR3 is TGTGCCAGCAGTCGTCTAGGACAGAGCTCCTACGAGCAGTACTTC. This translates into CASSRLGQSSYEQYF.

The chain uses TRBV19 and TRBJ2-5, with 10 bases matching TRBD2. From germline, CDR1 is LNHDA and CDR2 SQIVND (reference sequence). This CDR3 has 16 residues. With 4 bases clipped from V and 2 bases from J, the junction kept 7 bases outside the gene matches. Here the CDR3 DNA reads TGTGCCAGTAGTAGGAGGGGACTAGCGTTACAAGAGACCCAGTACTTC. Its translation is CASSRRGLALQETQYF. The complete variable domain, with remaining parts taken from reference TRBV19 and TRBJ2-5, reads DGGITQSPKYLFRKEGQNVTLSCEQNLNHDAMYWYRQDPGQGLRLIYYSQIVNDFQKGDIAEGYSVSREKKESFPLTVTSAQKNPTAFYLCASSRRGLALQETQYFGPGTRLLVL.

This chain links TRBV30 with TRBJ1-5; no definite D call. From germline, CDR1 is GTSNPN and CDR2 SVGIG (reference sequence). The CDR3 length is 13 residues. V lost 3 bases and J 3 bases, leaving 9 bases between the germline ends. CDR3 coding DNA: TGTGCCTGGAGAAGAGCCATCAATCAGCCCCAGCATTTT. Encoded protein: CAWRRAINQPQHF. Drawing the rest from reference TRBV30 and TRBJ1-5, the complete variable domain is SQTIHQWPATLVQPVGSPLSLECTVEGTSNPNLYWYRQAAGRGLQLLFYSVGIGQISSEVPQNLSASRPQDRQFILSSKKLLLSDSGFYLCAWRRAINQPQHFGDGTRLSIL.

The chain joins TRBV27 to TRBJ2-3, with 9 bases identical to TRBD1. Trimming removed 5 bases from V and 2 bases from J; junction bases left unmatched: 5. The germline V gene encodes CDR1 MNHEY and CDR2 SMNVEV (reference sequence). This CDR3 is built from 15 residues. CDR3 coding DNA: TGTGCCAGCAGTGCCCGGGACAGGGCCACAGATACGCAGTATTTT. Protein product: CASSARDRATDTQYF.

The J gene is TRBJ1-5, the V gene TRBV7-2; TRBD1 might be the D (6 bases). CDR1 is SGHTA and CDR2 is FQGNSA in the germline V gene. Trimming cost V 1 base and J 0 bases, with 16 bases left between them. CDR3 size: 18 residues. Here the CDR3 reads CASSLVEGGAYSNQPQHF. The CDR3 DNA reads TGTGCCAGCAGCTTAGTGGAAGGGGGAGCTTATAGCAATCAGCCCCAGCATTTT.